This T cell receptor (beta chain) was documented in a study of OX40 agonist ivuxolimab in advanced cancers. Study-wide results and limits: At 0.1 to 3.0 mg/kg and by week 6, CD4+ and CD8+ T cells in the blood had expanded clonally. The average count of expanded clones was higher among CD8+ T cells than among CD4+.

The CDR3 sequence is 12 residues long. V was cut by 4 bases and J by 2 bases, with 5 bases left in between. The germline gives CDR1 MDHEN, CDR2 SYDVKM. About this clone: Its cognate antigen is unknown.

Sequencing used immunoSEQ multiplex PCR; TCRdb keeps in-frame clones, though not all of them. The sample has 15,000 or so clones; around 73% are singletons. The sequence came from an adult with an advanced solid tumor such as melanoma, head and neck, liver or kidney cancer. The rearrangement links TRBV28 to TRBJ2-5, with D unresolved. The starting material was CD4+ or CD8+ T cells sorted from blood, obtained in a trial of the OX40 agonist ivuxolimab. CDR3 sequence (DNA): TGTGCCAGCAGTTCCTCTCAAGAGACCCAGTACTTC. This codes for CASSSSQETQYF.